A single sample is the source of the 18 T cell receptor beta chains below, sequenced in a study of brain T cells in children with intractable seizures (dated by TCRdb to the early 2020s). Library method: the immunoSEQ multiplex PCR assay. TCRdb stores this immuneACCESS table with in-frame sequences only. Part of the clones is absent; in the studies checked, under half of the shortfall reflects unresolved V genes, and no reason is known for the rest. The sample table records approximately 330,000 clones; roughly 93% of these occur just once. 5% to 7% of the sample rests with the top ten. The sample's time point label is to be understood as: blood from clinic visit 5 months post-surgery; TSC patient then seizure free. The sample consisted of peripheral blood, taken 4 to 6 months after surgery. The source is a boy less than two years old with tuberous sclerosis and intractable seizures.

The rearrangement joins TRBV7-8 to TRBJ1-1; 10 nucleotides align to TRBD1. The junction had 2 bases not matched to a gene; V was cut back by 3 bases and J by 1 base. The germline V gene encodes CDR1 SGHVS and CDR2 FQNEAQ. The CDR3 runs to 15 residues. Written as DNA, the CDR3 is TGTGCCAGCAGCTTGAGGGACAGGGGGAACACTGAAGCTTTCTTT. Translated: CASSLRDRGNTEAFF. Full variable domain (remainder filled in from reference TRBV7-8 and TRBJ1-1): GAGVSQSPRYKVAKRGQDVALRCDPISGHVSLFWYQQALGQGPEFLTYFQNEAQLDKSGLPSDRFFAERPEGSVSTLKIQRTQQEDSAVYLCASSLRDRGNTEAFFGQGTRLTVV.

The chain recombines TRBV7-6 with TRBJ2-7, with D possibly TRBD2 on 5 matching bases. This CDR3 has 14 residues. Germline V gene lookup returns CDR1 SGHVS and CDR2 FNYEAQ. Trimming pared 3 bases from V and 0 bases from J, leaving 9 bases between. The CDR3 coding sequence is TGTGCCAGCAGCTTTGGGGAGAGCTCCTACGAGCAGTACTTC. This codes for CASSFGESSYEQYF.

The V call is TRBV10-1, the J call TRBJ2-1, with unresolved D. Trimming took 2 bases from V and 6 from J, leaving 8 bases between them. The CDR3 is 13 residues long. Germline V lookup: CDR1 WNHNN, CDR2 SYGVQD (reference sequence). CDR3 sequence reads: CASSEQGTNEQFF. In nucleotides, the CDR3 is TGCGCCAGCAGTGAGCAAGGTACCAATGAGCAGTTCTTC.

The chain combines TRBV5-1 with TRBJ2-2; perhaps D is TRBD1 or TRBD2 (5 bases each). Trimming stripped 7 bases from V and 5 bases from J, with 9 bases between. Germline CDR1 reads SGHRS; CDR2 reads YFSETQ. The CDR3 is 12 amino acids. This CDR3 is CASRDATGELFF. CDR3 sequence (DNA): TGCGCCAGCCGGGACGCAACCGGGGAGCTGTTTTTT.

This rearrangement joins TRBV7-9 to TRBJ2-5; D unclear. This CDR3 is 15 amino acids long. In germline, CDR1 is SEHNR, CDR2 FQNEAQ (reference sequence). Between the trimmed V and J ends, which lost 1 base and 2 bases, there was a span of 11 bases. The CDR3 reads CASSLEQRSQETQYF. The CDR3 nucleotides read TGTGCCAGCAGCTTAGAACAGCGAAGTCAAGAGACCCAGTACTTC.

The gene calls are TRBV5-1 and TRBJ2-3; 13 positions agree with TRBD2. There are 15 residues in the CDR3. Germline values: CDR1 SGHRS, CDR2 YFSETQ. After removal of 0 bases from V and 5 bases from J, the junction contained 0 bases not matched to a gene. The CDR3 DNA is TGCGCCAGCAGCTTGGGGACTAGCGGGAGAGATACGCAGTATTTT. Amino acid sequence: CASSLGTSGRDTQYF.

The chain joins TRBV28 to TRBJ2-7, with a tentative D call TRBD2 (5 bases). The germline gives CDR1 MDHEN, CDR2 SYDVKM. The CDR3 runs to 15 residues. V was shortened by 5 bases and J by 7 bases, with 21 bases between the two germline ends. The CDR3 nucleotides are TGTGCCAGCAGTCCCCAGGACTCCCTTACGAGGGAGCAGTACTTC. Translating gives CASSPQDSLTREQYF.

This rearrangement joins TRBV7-8 to TRBJ2-7; 9 bases are a match to TRBD1. Germline values: CDR1 SGHVS, CDR2 FQNEAQ. This CDR3 is built from 16 residues. Trimming cost V 4 bases and J 5 bases; bases outside gene matches: 12. DNA of the CDR3: TGTGCCAGCAGCTCATATTCCGGGACAGGGCGAAACGAGCAGTACTTC. Translated, it gives CASSSYSGTGRNEQYF.

V usage is TRBV28 and J usage is TRBJ1-5; no clear D gene. The germline V and J ends were trimmed by 6 bases and 5 bases, with 14 bases remaining between them. Germline V gene lookup returns CDR1 MDHEN and CDR2 SYDVKM. The CDR3 runs 14 residues. The CDR3 DNA is TGTGCCAGCAGGTCCGGGGAGGGCTATCAGCCCCAGCATTTT. Translated, it gives CASRSGEGYQPQHF.

The DNA of the CDR3 is TGTGCCAGTAGTGTTCAGCCCTGGTACAATGAGCAGTTCTTC. Translation: CASSVQPWYNEQFF. The V call is TRBV19, the J call TRBJ2-1, with no clear D. The CDR3 is 14 amino acids. V lost 5 bases and J lost 4, with 12 bases in between. In germline, CDR1 is LNHDA, CDR2 SQIVND (reference sequence).

This clone has just one count. The V call is TRBV5-1, the J call TRBJ1-2; 10 bases match TRBD1. The CDR3 is 15 amino acids. V dropped 4 bases and J dropped 5; count of bases not matched to a gene: 8. Looked up from germline, CDR1 is SGHRS and CDR2 is YFSETQ. The CDR3 DNA follows: TGCGCCAGCAGCACCCGCCCGGGACAGGGGTATGGCTACACCTTC. This gives the protein CASSTRPGQGYGYTF. Based on the CDR3 plus reference TRBV5-1 and TRBJ1-2, the full variable domain is KAGVTQTPRYLIKTRGQQVTLSCSPISGHRSVSWYQQTPGQGLQFLFEYFSETQRNKGNFPGRFSGRQFSNSRSEMNVSTLELGDSALYLCASSTRPGQGYGYTFGSGTRLTVV.

A single count supports this clone. The chain carries TRBV5-4 and TRBJ2-7; D remains unclear. Trimming removed 0 bases from V and 0 bases from J, with 4 bases in between. Looked up from germline, CDR1 is SGHNT and CDR2 is YYREEE (reference sequence). CDR3 length: 13 residues. As DNA, the CDR3 is TGTGCCAGCAGCTTGGCCCACTCCTACGAGCAGTACTTC. As protein: CASSLAHSYEQYF.

The V gene is TRBV4-2, the J gene TRBJ2-2; TRBD2 matches at 11 bases. The CDR3 totals 16 residues. Germline CDR1 and CDR2: LGHNA and YNFKEQ. J was trimmed by 4 bases and V by 1 base; bases with no gene match: 2. The CDR3 reads CASSQGGTSGTGELFF. DNA of the CDR3: TGTGCCAGCAGCCAAGGGGGGACTAGCGGCACCGGGGAGCTGTTTTTT.

The chain employs TRBV18 and TRBJ2-7; D gene ambiguous. Trimming pared 2 bases from V and 0 bases from J, leaving 11 bases between. This CDR3 comprises 15 residues. Per the germline V gene, CDR1 is KGHSH and CDR2 is LQKENI. DNA of the CDR3: TGTGCCAGCTCACCATCGGACGTCACCTCCTACGAGCAGTACTTC. This translates into CASSPSDVTSYEQYF.

The chain carries TRBV6-5 and TRBJ2-7, with D perhaps matching TRBD2 (6 bases). Germline V gene lookup returns CDR1 MNHEY and CDR2 SVGAGI. Trimming shortened V by 8 bases and J by 6 bases, and 11 bases separated the two germline ends. The CDR3 is 11 residues long. The CDR3 bases are TGTGCCAGCCGGGACTTTGTCGAGCAGTACTTC. It is translated as CASRDFVEQYF.

The chain has TRBV5-6 and TRBJ2-3; unclear D gene. The CDR3 spans 13 residues. Per the germline V gene, CDR1 is SGHDT and CDR2 is YYEEEE. Trimming stripped 0 bases from V and 6 bases from J, with 8 bases between. CDR3 sequence reads: CASSLDARDTQYF. In DNA, the CDR3 is TGTGCCAGCAGCTTGGACGCCCGCGATACGCAGTATTTT.

The genes are TRBV30 and TRBJ2-7; the match to TRBD1 covers 10 bases. V shed 2 bases, J shed 7 bases, and the junction held 8 bases outside the gene matches. From germline, CDR1 is GTSNPN and CDR2 SVGIG (reference sequence). The CDR3 consists of 14 residues. This chain's CDR3 is CAWSQDRGLGEQYF. DNA for the CDR3: TGTGCCTGGAGTCAAGACAGGGGGCTCGGGGAGCAGTACTTC. The entire variable domain, with the rest obtained from reference TRBV30 and TRBJ2-7, is as follows: SQTIHQWPATLVQPVGSPLSLECTVEGTSNPNLYWYRQAAGRGLQLLFYSVGIGQISSEVPQNLSASRPQDRQFILSSKKLLLSDSGFYLCAWSQDRGLGEQYFGPGTRLTVT.

This clone was seen a single time. The chain uses TRBV5-1 and TRBJ2-7; 11 bases agree with TRBD2. Germline loops: CDR1 SGHRS, CDR2 YFSETQ. This CDR3 is 17 amino acids long. The V and J ends lost 4 bases and 4 bases, in that order; junction bases with no gene match: 13. CDR3 residues: CASSATGTGTSGYEQYF. The CDR3 DNA is TGCGCCAGCAGCGCAACTGGAACCGGGACTAGCGGTTACGAGCAGTACTTC. The complete variable domain, with remaining parts taken from reference TRBV5-1 and TRBJ2-7, reads KAGVTQTPRYLIKTRGQQVTLSCSPISGHRSVSWYQQTPGQGLQFLFEYFSETQRNKGNFPGRFSGRQFSNSRSEMNVSTLELGDSALYLCASSATGTGTSGYEQYFGPGTRLTVT.